The entry that follows covers one TCR beta chain sequence. Its antigen is as yet unknown. This sample is drawn from a study of OX40 agonist ivuxolimab in advanced cancers. Study observations and caveats: Certain nonresponders likewise exhibited a low normalized T-cell clonal expansion. At 0.1 to 3.0 mg/kg and by week 6, CD4+ and CD8+ T cells in the blood had expanded clonally.

Systemic immunosuppression or a history of autoimmune disease excluded patients. Here immunoSEQ multiplex PCR was the method, and the copy in TCRdb shows in-frame clones only, minus some. The sample lists about 60,000 clones; about nine tenths were seen once. CDR1 is LGHNT and CDR2 is FRNRAP in the germline V gene. This CDR3 has 17 amino acids. The V segment lost 1 base and the J segment 2 bases; nucleotides outside the gene matches: 4. The rearrangement uses TRBV12-5 and TRBJ2-1, with TRBD2 matching over 11 bases. The receptor's source is an adult with an advanced solid tumor such as melanoma, head and neck, liver or kidney cancer. The sample in question was CD4+ or CD8+ T cells sorted from blood, obtained in a trial of the OX40 agonist ivuxolimab. CDR3: CASGLESLAGAYNEQFF. CDR3 coding DNA: TGTGCTAGTGGTTTGGAATCACTAGCGGGAGCCTACAATGAGCAGTTCTTC.